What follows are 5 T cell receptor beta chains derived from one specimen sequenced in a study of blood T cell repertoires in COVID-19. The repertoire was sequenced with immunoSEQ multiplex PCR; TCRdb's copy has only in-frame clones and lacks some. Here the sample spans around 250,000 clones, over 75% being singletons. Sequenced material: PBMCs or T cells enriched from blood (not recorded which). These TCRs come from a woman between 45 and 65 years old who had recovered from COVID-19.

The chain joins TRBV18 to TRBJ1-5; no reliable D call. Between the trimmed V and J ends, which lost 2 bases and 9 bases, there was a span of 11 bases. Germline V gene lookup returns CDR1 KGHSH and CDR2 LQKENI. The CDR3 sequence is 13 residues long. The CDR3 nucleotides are TGTGCCAGCTCACCAACGACGACTTTGCCCCAGCATTTT. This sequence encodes CASSPTTTLPQHF. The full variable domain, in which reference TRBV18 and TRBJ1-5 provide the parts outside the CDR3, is NAGVMQNPRHLVRRRGQEARLRCSPMKGHSHVYWYRQLPEEGLKFMVYLQKENIIDESGMPKERFSAEFPKEGPSILRIQQVVRGDSAAYFCASSPTTTLPQHFGDGTRLSIL.

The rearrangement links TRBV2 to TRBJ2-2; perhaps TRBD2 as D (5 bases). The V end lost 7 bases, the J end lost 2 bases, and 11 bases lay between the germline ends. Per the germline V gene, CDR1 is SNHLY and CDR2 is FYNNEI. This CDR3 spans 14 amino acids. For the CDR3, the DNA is TGTGCCAGCAAGGGAGAGACCAACACCGGGGAGCTGTTTTTT. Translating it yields CASKGETNTGELFF.

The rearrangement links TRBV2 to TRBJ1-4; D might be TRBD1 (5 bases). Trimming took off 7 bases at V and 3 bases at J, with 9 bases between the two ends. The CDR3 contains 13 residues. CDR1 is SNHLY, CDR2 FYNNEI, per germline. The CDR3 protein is CASKAQANEKLFF. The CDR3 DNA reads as TGTGCCAGCAAGGCACAGGCTAATGAAAAACTGTTTTTT.

The CDR3: CSAGETYNEQFF. In nucleotides, the CDR3 is TGCAGCGCCGGTGAGACCTACAATGAGCAGTTCTTC. This chain connects TRBV29-1 to TRBJ2-1; no reliable D call. V was pared by 7 bases and J by 2 bases, with 9 bases between. There are 12 residues in the CDR3. The germline CDR1 and CDR2 sequences are SQVTM and ANQGSEA.

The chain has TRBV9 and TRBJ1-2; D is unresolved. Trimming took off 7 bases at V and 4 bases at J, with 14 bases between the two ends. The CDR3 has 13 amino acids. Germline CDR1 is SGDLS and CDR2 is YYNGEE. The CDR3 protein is CASVNQGSYGYTF. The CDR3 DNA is TGTGCCAGCGTAAACCAAGGGAGCTATGGCTACACCTTC. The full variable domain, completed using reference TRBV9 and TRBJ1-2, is DSGVTQTPKHLITATGQRVTLRCSPRSGDLSVYWYQQSLDQGLQFLIQYYNGEERAKGNILERFSAQQFPDLHSELNLSSLELGDSALYFCASVNQGSYGYTFGSGTRLTVV.